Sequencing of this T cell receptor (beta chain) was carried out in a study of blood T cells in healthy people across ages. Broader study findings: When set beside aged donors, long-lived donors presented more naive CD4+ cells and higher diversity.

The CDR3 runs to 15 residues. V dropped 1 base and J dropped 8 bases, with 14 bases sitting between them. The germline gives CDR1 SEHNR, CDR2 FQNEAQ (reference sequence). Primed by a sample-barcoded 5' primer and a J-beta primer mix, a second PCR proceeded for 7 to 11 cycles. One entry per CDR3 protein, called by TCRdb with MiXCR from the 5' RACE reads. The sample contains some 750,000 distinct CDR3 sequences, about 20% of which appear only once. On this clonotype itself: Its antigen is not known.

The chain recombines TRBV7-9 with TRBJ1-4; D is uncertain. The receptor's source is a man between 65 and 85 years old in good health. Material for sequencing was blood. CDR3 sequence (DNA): TGTGCCAGCAGCTTAGTGGTCGACGGGGAAGAAAAACTGTTTTTT. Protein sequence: CASSLVVDGEEKLFF.